These T cell receptor beta chains were read from a single sample in a study of post-analysis software for immune sequencing data. TCRdb independently ran MiXCR on the PCR reads; one entry per CDR3 protein. The table lists a few hundred thousand distinct CDR3 sequences, roughly 36% of them singletons. The source material was blood. The receptors shown here come from a girl aged 5-17 years with multiple sclerosis. Each CDR3 is given with its conserved first and last residue.

V gene,CDR3 protein
TRBV5-1,CASSLRQGDTGELFF
TRBV4-2,CASSQGLAGGYEQYF
TRBV12-3/TRBV12-4,CASGKGMNTEAFF
TRBV12-3/TRBV12-4,CASRAGRMQFTDTQYF
TRBV15,CATSTDRGYGQPQHF
TRBV20-1,CSAGQLKTGNTIYF
TRBV4-3,CASSQGIQDEKLFF
TRBV7-9,CASSLEPLRPVRSGTEAFF
TRBV29-1,CSAVDFLANEQFF
TRBV12-3/TRBV12-4,CASEARSTDTQYF
TRBV7-3,CASSLTSGTIEQFF
TRBV10-3,CAINPEGANTEAFF
TRBV9,CASSARGELLNEPFF
TRBV2,CASSVTRGYNEQFF
TRBV5-5,CASSQGLGADTQYF
TRBV5-6,CASSKRKGLAGEQYF
TRBV10-3,CAISRERDQETQYF
TRBV5-1,CASRPHDRGRNTEAFF
TRBV7-8,CASSRTEPYEQYF
TRBV9,CASSFRRDGTDTQYF
TRBV20-1,CSASGKRQGAYKYEQYF
TRBV7-9,CASSSVGAQPQHF
TRBV3-1,CASSQPGTGKETQYF
TRBV5-1,CASSLVPGAQNYGYTF
TRBV20-1,CSAREAADTQYF
TRBV4-3,CASSQGWTGGVLSQETQYF
TRBV5-1,CASSFGDREHEQYF
TRBV4-1,CASSQADRDDGELFF
TRBV12-3/TRBV12-4,CASSLDGIYEQYF
TRBV20-1,CSATNGLNTEAFF
TRBV6-6,CASSERWAEQYF
TRBV5-1,CASVGVGATGYEQFF
TRBV6-6,CASRRTGNTGELFF
TRBV2,CASSYENTQYF
TRBV12-3/TRBV12-4,CASGQGFSTDTQYF
TRBV10-3,CAISDQGANYGYTF
TRBV7-8,CASSPLRQGNHEQYF
TRBV6-1,CASGTWGGTGETQYF
TRBV20-1,CSARLDRGANIQYF
TRBV12-3/TRBV12-4,CASTGDRDPGELFF
TRBV4-2,CASSQDRGSSYNEQFF
TRBV7-9,CASSSKYEQYF
TRBV12-3/TRBV12-4,CASSSSVIGNQPQHF
TRBV2,CASTISGTTYEQYF
TRBV5-6,CASRRTGMNTEAFF
TRBV20-1,CSAVRGGTDTQYF
TRBV12-3/TRBV12-4,CASSFLGVQETQYF